These 6 T cell receptor beta chains originate from one sample sequenced in a study of T cell repertoires in cytomegalovirus infection. In TCRdb, the reads were re-called with MiXCR into one record per CDR3 protein. The sample lists 150,000 or so distinct CDR3 sequences; roughly 6% were seen once. Sequencing input: PBMCs. These receptors all stem from a human donor in good health (CMV status not recorded). Some clones in this sample may be carry-over from other donors' samples.

On this clonotype itself: Since a much larger clone is just one base distant, this may be a read error. The chain is built from TRBV12-3 or TRBV12-4 and TRBJ1-1, with D maybe TRBD1 (5 bases). The CDR3 sequence is 13 residues long. V lost 3 bases to trimming and J lost 7 bases, with 12 bases between them. The CDR3 DNA sequence: TGTGCCAGCAGTTTTAAAAGGGGCGATGAAGCTTTCTTT. Protein: CASSFKRGDEAFF.

In its sample, this clonotype was seen once. Possible read error: a much larger clone is one base away. J is TRBJ2-7 and V is TRBV5-1, with D maybe TRBD1 (6 bases). Trimming shortened V by 4 bases and J by 2 bases, and 16 bases separated the two germline ends. Per the germline V gene, CDR1 is SGHRS and CDR2 is YFSETQ. The length of the CDR3 is 15 residues. Here the CDR3 reads CASSPRTDPTYEQYF. The CDR3 region has the DNA TGCGCCAGCAGCCCCAGGACAGACCCGACCTACGAGCAGTACTTC.

This clonotype has a count of ten or more. This chain joins TRBV25-1 and TRBJ1-2; TRBD1 might be the D (5 bases). The germline V gene encodes CDR1 MGHDK and CDR2 SYGVNS. V lost 6 bases and J lost 4, with 15 bases in between. The CDR3 spans 14 residues. CDR3 bases: TGTGCCAGCAGCCCCGGGGGAGGGCCCTATGGCTACACCTTC. It encodes CASSPGGGPYGYTF.

This clonotype was recorded once. A much larger clone sits a single nucleotide away, making a read error possible. The V call is TRBV24-1, the J call TRBJ2-2; the match to TRBD1 covers 8 bases. The CDR3 sequence is 19 residues long. The germline CDR1 and CDR2 sequences are KGHDR and SFDVKD. The CDR3 reads CATGDSKTGAMLNTGELFF. CDR3 nucleotide sequence: TGTGCCACCGGTGATTCAAAGACAGGGGCAATGTTGAACACCGGGGAGCTGTTTTTT.

This clonotype was seen ten or more times. The chain carries TRBV7-2 and TRBJ1-1; no clear D gene. CDR1 is SGHTA and CDR2 is FQGNSA in the germline V gene. CDR3 size: 14 residues. V lost 4 bases, J lost 1 base, and 10 bases lay in between. The CDR3 region is CASSYPGPNTEAFF. The DNA of the CDR3 is TGTGCCAGCAGCTACCCGGGCCCGAACACTGAAGCTTTCTTT.

The table lists this clonotype with a few counts. The chain links TRBV4-2 to TRBJ1-2; the D gene is possibly TRBD1 (6 bases). Looked up from germline, CDR1 is LGHNA and CDR2 is YNFKEQ. V was shortened by 1 base and J by 4 bases, with 19 bases between the two germline ends. The CDR3 totals 17 residues. CDR3 protein: CASSQGRFRGSGYGYTF. For the CDR3, the DNA is TGTGCCAGCAGCCAAGGGAGGTTTAGGGGGAGCGGCTATGGCTACACCTTC.